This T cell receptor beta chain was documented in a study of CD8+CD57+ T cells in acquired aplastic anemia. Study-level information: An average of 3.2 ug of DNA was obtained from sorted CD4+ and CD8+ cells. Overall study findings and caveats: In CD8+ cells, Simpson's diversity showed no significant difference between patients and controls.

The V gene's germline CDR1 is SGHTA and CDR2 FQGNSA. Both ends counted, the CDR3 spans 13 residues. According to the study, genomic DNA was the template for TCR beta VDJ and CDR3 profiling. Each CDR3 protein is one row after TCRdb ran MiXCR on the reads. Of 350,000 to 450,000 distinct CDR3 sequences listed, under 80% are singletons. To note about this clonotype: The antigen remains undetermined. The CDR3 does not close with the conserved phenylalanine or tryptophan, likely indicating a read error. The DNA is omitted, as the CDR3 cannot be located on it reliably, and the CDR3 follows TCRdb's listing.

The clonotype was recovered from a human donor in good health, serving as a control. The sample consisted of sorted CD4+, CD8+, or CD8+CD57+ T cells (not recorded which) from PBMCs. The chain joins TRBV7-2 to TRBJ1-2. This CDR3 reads CASTVSTDTHYFV.